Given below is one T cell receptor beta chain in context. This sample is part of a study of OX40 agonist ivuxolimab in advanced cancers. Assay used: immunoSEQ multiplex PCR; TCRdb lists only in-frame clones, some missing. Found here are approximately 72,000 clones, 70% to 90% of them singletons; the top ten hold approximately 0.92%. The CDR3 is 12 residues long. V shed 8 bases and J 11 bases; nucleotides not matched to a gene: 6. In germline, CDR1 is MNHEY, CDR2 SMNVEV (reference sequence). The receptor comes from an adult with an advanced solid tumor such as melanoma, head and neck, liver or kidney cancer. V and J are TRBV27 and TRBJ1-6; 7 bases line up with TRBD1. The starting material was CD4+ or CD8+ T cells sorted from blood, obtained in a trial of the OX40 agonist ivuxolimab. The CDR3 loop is CASGRQGTPLHF. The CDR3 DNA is TGTGCCAGCGGCCGACAGGGAACACCCCTCCACTTT.